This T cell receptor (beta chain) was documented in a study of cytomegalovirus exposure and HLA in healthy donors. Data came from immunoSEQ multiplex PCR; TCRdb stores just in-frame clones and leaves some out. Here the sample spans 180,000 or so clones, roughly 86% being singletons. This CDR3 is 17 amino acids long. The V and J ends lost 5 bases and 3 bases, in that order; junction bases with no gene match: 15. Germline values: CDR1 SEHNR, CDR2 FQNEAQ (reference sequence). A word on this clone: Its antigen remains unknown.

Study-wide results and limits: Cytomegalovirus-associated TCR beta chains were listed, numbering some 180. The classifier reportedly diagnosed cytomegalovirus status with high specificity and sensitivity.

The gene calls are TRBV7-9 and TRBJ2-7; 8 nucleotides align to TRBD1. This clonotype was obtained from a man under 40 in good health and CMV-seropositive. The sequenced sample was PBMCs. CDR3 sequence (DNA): TGTGCCAGCAGCCCCCCACACCTGACAGGGGCCCACTACGAGCAGTACTTC. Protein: CASSPPHLTGAHYEQYF.